A single sample gave rise to the 11 T cell receptor beta chains below, sequenced in a study of cytomegalovirus exposure and HLA in healthy donors. PCR involved 60 Vbeta and 13 Jbeta primers. Clones were read by immunoSEQ multiplex PCR, and TCRdb kept only the in-frame ones, dropping some. The sample yields about 63,000 clones, approximately 79% seen once. The sequencing input was PBMCs. Every receptor here comes from a woman aged 25 to 39 in good health and CMV-seronegative.

This clone came up once. The chain employs TRBV5-1 and TRBJ1-1; the D gene is possibly TRBD1 (5 bases). The V end was cut by 0 bases, the J end by 5 bases, with 5 bases between. CDR1 is SGHRS and CDR2 is YFSETQ in the germline V gene. The CDR3 consists of 12 residues. The CDR3 sequence is CASSLEGTEAFF. CDR3 nucleotides: TGCGCCAGCAGCTTGGAGGGGACTGAAGCTTTCTTT.

This chain links TRBV9 with TRBJ1-3; maybe TRBD1 (6 bases). The CDR3 length is 16 residues. V lost 0 bases, J lost 0 bases, and 10 bases lay in between. Germline V gives CDR1 SGDLS, CDR2 YYNGEE. CDR3 in DNA: TGTGCCAGCAGCGTAGAGACAGGTTTCTCTGGAAACACCATATATTTT. Its translation is CASSVETGFSGNTIYF.

As DNA, the CDR3 is TGTGCCAGCAGCTTAATCGGAGGGTACTATGGCTACACCTTC. This encodes CASSLIGGYYGYTF. The chain uses TRBV11-2 and TRBJ1-2; unclear D gene. This CDR3 region has 14 residues. Germline V gene lookup returns CDR1 SGHAT and CDR2 FQNNGV. Deletions cut 2 bases from V and 3 bases from J, with 10 bases between.

On this clone: Since the CDR3 does not end with the conserved phenylalanine or tryptophan, this likely comes from a read error. Because the CDR3's place on the DNA is in doubt, the DNA is left out and the CDR3 is given as listed by TCRdb. This sequence joins TRBV20-1 and TRBJ1-5; the table's D call, TRBD1, has no DNA check behind it. CDR1 and CDR2 (germline): DFQATT, SNEGSKA (reference sequence). A total of 8 residues make up the CDR3, ends included. The chain's CDR3 is CSARVPQG.

In DNA form, the CDR3 reads TGCGCCAGCAGTGAGGGACAGGGGATTGACATTCAGTACTTC. It codes for CASSEGQGIDIQYF. This chain joins TRBV10-1 and TRBJ2-4, with 9 bases aligning to TRBD1. The V gene's germline CDR1 is WNHNN and CDR2 SYGVQD (reference sequence). This CDR3 spans 14 amino acids. V shed 2 bases, J shed 8 bases, and the junction held 4 bases outside the gene matches.

This sequence joins TRBV27 and TRBJ1-2, with D maybe TRBD1 (5 bases). Germline CDR1 is MNHEY and CDR2 is SMNVEV (reference sequence). CDR3 length: 14 amino acids. The V end lost 6 bases, the J end lost 2 bases, and 13 bases lay between the germline ends. The CDR3 loop is CASSPGSANYGYTF. The CDR3 DNA reads as TGTGCCAGCAGCCCAGGGTCCGCGAACTATGGCTACACCTTC.

The rearrangement joins TRBV4-1 to TRBJ1-2, with D hard to call. V lost 2 bases, J lost 6 bases, and 13 bases lay in between. Germline CDR1 is MGHRA and CDR2 is YSYEKL. The CDR3 is made up of 14 amino acids. The CDR3 protein is CASSQTPGVHGYTF. The CDR3, as DNA: TGCGCCAGCAGCCAAACTCCAGGTGTACATGGCTACACCTTC.

The chain couples TRBV5-1 to TRBJ1-1; 8 nucleotides align to TRBD1. The CDR3 length is 15 residues. CDR1 is SGHRS and CDR2 is YFSETQ in the germline V gene. Trimming at V came to 3 bases and at J to 0 bases, leaving 4 bases not matched to a gene. The CDR3 here is CASSSGTGMNTEAFF. CDR3 DNA: TGCGCCAGCAGCTCCGGGACAGGCATGAACACTGAAGCTTTCTTT. The whole variable domain, remainder taken from reference TRBV5-1 and TRBJ1-1, is KAGVTQTPRYLIKTRGQQVTLSCSPISGHRSVSWYQQTPGQGLQFLFEYFSETQRNKGNFPGRFSGRQFSNSRSEMNVSTLELGDSALYLCASSSGTGMNTEAFFGQGTRLTVV.

The chain has TRBV7-2 and TRBJ2-4, with D possibly TRBD2 on 7 matching bases. The V end lost 5 bases, the J end lost 0 bases, and 14 bases lay between the germline ends. The CDR3 runs 16 residues. Per the germline V gene, CDR1 is SGHTA and CDR2 is FQGNSA. CDR3 sequence (DNA): TGTGCCAGCAGCCCAGGGGCGGGAGTAGCCAAAAACATTCAGTACTTC. Protein: CASSPGAGVAKNIQYF.

The chain is built from TRBV10-3 and TRBJ1-1; the match to TRBD1 covers 8 bases. The junction had 10 bases not matched to a gene; V was cut back by 3 bases and J by 7 bases. Germline V gives CDR1 ENHRY, CDR2 SYGVKD. The CDR3 is made up of 15 amino acids. This CDR3 reads CAISESRTGGDEAFF. In DNA form, the CDR3 reads TGTGCCATCAGTGAATCGCGAACAGGGGGTGATGAAGCTTTCTTT.

A few counts support this clone. This rearrangement joins TRBV5-6 to TRBJ1-2; no firm D call. V was cut by 6 bases and J by 6 bases, with 21 bases left in between. This CDR3 spans 15 amino acids. From germline, CDR1 is SGHDT and CDR2 YYEEEE. As DNA, the CDR3 is TGTGCCAGCACCCTTACACCCGGGAGTCTCGATGGCTACACCTTC. It yields the protein CASTLTPGSLDGYTF.